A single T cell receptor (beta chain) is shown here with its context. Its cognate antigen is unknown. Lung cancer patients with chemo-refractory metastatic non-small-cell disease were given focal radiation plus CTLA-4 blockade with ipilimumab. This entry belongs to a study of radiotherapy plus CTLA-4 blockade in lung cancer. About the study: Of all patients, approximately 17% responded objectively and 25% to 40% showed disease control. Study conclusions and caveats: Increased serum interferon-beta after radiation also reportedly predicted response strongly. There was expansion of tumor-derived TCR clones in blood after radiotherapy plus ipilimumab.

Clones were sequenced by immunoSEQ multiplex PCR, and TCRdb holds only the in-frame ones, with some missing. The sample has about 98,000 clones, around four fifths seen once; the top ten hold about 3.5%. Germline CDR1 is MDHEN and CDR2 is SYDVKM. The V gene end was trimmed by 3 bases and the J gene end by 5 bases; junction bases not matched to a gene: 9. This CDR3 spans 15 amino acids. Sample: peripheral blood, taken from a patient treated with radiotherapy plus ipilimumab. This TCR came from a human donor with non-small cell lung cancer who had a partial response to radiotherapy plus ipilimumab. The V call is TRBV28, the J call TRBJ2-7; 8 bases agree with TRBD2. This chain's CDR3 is CASSLPSGSPDEQYF. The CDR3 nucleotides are TGTGCCAGCAGTTTGCCAAGCGGGAGTCCGGACGAGCAGTACTTC. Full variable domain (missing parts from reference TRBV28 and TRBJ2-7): DVKVTQSSRYLVKRTGEKVFLECVQDMDHENMFWYRQDPGLGLRLIYFSYDVKMKEKGDIPEGYSVSREKKERFSLILESASTNQTSMYLCASSLPSGSPDEQYFGPGTRLTVT.